The 5 T cell receptor beta chains listed next were all sequenced from one sample in a study of blood T cells in healthy people across ages. A second PCR of about 6 to 11 cycles used a sample-barcoded 5' primer and a J-beta primer mix. From the 5' RACE reads, TCRdb called clonotypes with MiXCR, one entry per CDR3 protein. The sample contains roughly 720,000 distinct CDR3 sequences, about 53% of which appear only once. Sequenced sample: blood. Every receptor here comes from a man aged 80 or over in good health.

The chain joins TRBV9 to TRBJ2-4; tentatively, D is TRBD2 (6 bases). V lost 0 bases to trimming and J lost 8 bases, with 12 bases between them. Per germline, CDR1 SGDLS and CDR2 YYNGEE. The CDR3 sequence is 14 residues long. CDR3 loop: CASSVEAEGHIQYF. CDR3 nucleotides: TGTGCCAGCAGCGTAGAGGCGGAGGGGCACATTCAGTACTTC.

The chain employs TRBV24-1 and TRBJ2-1, with a weak D call TRBD2 (6 bases). Trimming removed 5 bases at V and 4 bases at J, with 17 bases between. The CDR3 extends over 16 amino acids. Germline V gene data show CDR1 as KGHDR and CDR2 as SFDVKD. The CDR3 DNA sequence: TGTGCCACCAGTGTGGGGGGACCCAACAAATACAATGAGCAGTTCTTC. Translating it yields CATSVGGPNKYNEQFF.

About this clonotype: The junction departs from the called germline gene at one end, perhaps through a read error. V and J are TRBV18 and TRBJ2-1; perhaps TRBD2 as D (5 bases). The CDR3 spans 13 residues. From germline, CDR1 is KGHSH and CDR2 LQKENI. This CDR3 reads CASCVAIYKEQFF. CDR3 in DNA: TGTGCCAGCTGTGTAGCGATATACAAAGAGCAGTTCTTC.

With regard to this clonotype: One junction end disagrees with the germline gene, perhaps due to a read error. The chain is built from TRBV15 and TRBJ1-2; a possible D gene is TRBD1 (5 bases). The CDR3 is 16 amino acids. Germline V gives CDR1 LNHNV, CDR2 YYDKDF (reference sequence). The CDR3 protein is CATSESGRGANHGYTF. The CDR3 region has the DNA TGTGCCACCAGCGAGAGTGGAAGGGGAGCTAACCATGGCTACACCTTC.

This clonotype appeared many times. The V gene is TRBV2, the J gene TRBJ2-5; 14 bases line up with TRBD2. Unmatched junction bases numbered 5, after V lost 6 bases and J lost 11 bases. Germline V gene sequence: CDR1 SNHLY, CDR2 FYNNEI. There are 13 residues in the CDR3. The CDR3 sequence is CASRTGTSGGQYF. CDR3 sequence (DNA): TGTGCCAGCAGAACCGGGACTAGCGGGGGTCAGTACTTC.